The 18 T cell receptor beta chains listed next were all sequenced from one sample in a study of blood T cell repertoires in COVID-19 (TCRdb year 2020). The library was built by means of the immunoSEQ multiplex PCR assay. The immuneACCESS repertoire file appears here via TCRdb, limited to in-frame rearrangements. These files lack a portion of the clones; in checked studies, under half of the deficit traces to unresolved V genes, and the cause of the others is not known. The sample data list roughly 280,000 clones, and about 85% of these were observed just once. In total, the top ten clones hold about 2.2% of the sample. Material: peripheral blood. The receptor set was obtained from a woman between 45 and 65 years old who had recovered from COVID-19.

This clone has only one observation. The J gene is TRBJ1-1, the V gene TRBV30, with 7 nucleotides matching TRBD1. Germline CDR1 GTSNPN, CDR2 SVGIG (reference sequence). V dropped 2 bases and J dropped 4; count of bases not matched to a gene: 4. The CDR3 covers 13 residues. Here the CDR3 reads CAWSPGGGTEAFF. The CDR3 nucleotides are TGTGCCTGGAGTCCAGGGGGTGGCACTGAAGCTTTCTTT.

J is TRBJ2-5 and V is TRBV6-5, with 9 bases aligning to TRBD2. Trimming removed 2 bases from V and 5 bases from J; junction bases left unmatched: 3. The V gene's germline CDR1 is MNHEY and CDR2 SVGAGI. The CDR3 runs to 14 residues. This chain's CDR3 is CASSYLSGRETQYF. The CDR3 DNA reads as TGTGCCAGCAGTTACCTCAGCGGGAGGGAGACCCAGTACTTC.

The chain employs TRBV5-8 and TRBJ1-1, with TRBD1 matching over 8 bases. The V gene's germline CDR1 is SGHTS and CDR2 YDEGEE. The CDR3 is 15 amino acids. The V and J ends lost 0 bases and 4 bases, in that order; junction bases with no gene match: 5. CDR3 DNA: TGTGCCAGCAGCTTGGCAGGGGGCCTTGGCACTGAAGCTTTCTTT. It translates to CASSLAGGLGTEAFF.

The J gene is TRBJ2-7, the V gene TRBV28, with a weak D call TRBD1 (5 bases). The CDR3 is 14 amino acids. With 5 bases removed from V and 2 bases from J, the gap between germline ends came to 13 bases. Germline CDR1 MDHEN, CDR2 SYDVKM. The DNA of the CDR3 is TGTGCCAGCAGTACCAGGGCTCCTACCTACGAGCAGTACTTC. It encodes CASSTRAPTYEQYF.

V usage is TRBV19 and J usage is TRBJ1-6; maybe TRBD1 (6 bases). This CDR3 has 11 residues. V dropped 9 bases and J dropped 6 bases, with 6 bases sitting between them. CDR1 and CDR2 from the germline V gene are LNHDA and SQIVND (reference sequence). The CDR3 sequence: CASRGNSPLHF. The CDR3, as DNA: TGTGCCAGCAGGGGTAATTCACCCCTCCACTTT. The full variable domain, completed using reference TRBV19 and TRBJ1-6, is DGGITQSPKYLFRKEGQNVTLSCEQNLNHDAMYWYRQDPGQGLRLIYYSQIVNDFQKGDIAEGYSVSREKKESFPLTVTSAQKNPTAFYLCASRGNSPLHFGNGTRLTVT.

This chain links TRBV13 with TRBJ1-5; D gene uncertain. Germline lookup yields CDR1 PRHDT and CDR2 FYEKMQ (reference sequence). V dropped 5 bases and J dropped 7 bases, with 12 bases sitting between them. This CDR3 is built from 13 residues. CDR3 bases: TGTGCCAGCAGCCGGGGTAGTGACCAGCCCCAGCATTTT. Its protein is CASSRGSDQPQHF.

This chain uses TRBV25-1 with TRBJ2-2; 7 nucleotides align to TRBD1. Per germline, CDR1 MGHDK and CDR2 SYGVNS. With V trimmed by 7 bases and J by 1 base, 3 bases remained unmatched. The CDR3 sequence is 14 residues long. The CDR3 bases are TGTGCCAGCACCGGGACAGAGAACACCGGGGAGCTGTTTTTT. Its translation is CASTGTENTGELFF.

The chain is built from TRBV7-8 and TRBJ2-1; 11 positions match TRBD2. The CDR3 has 16 amino acids. Germline V gene data show CDR1 as SGHVS and CDR2 as FQNEAQ. Unmatched junction bases numbered 3, after V lost 3 bases and J lost 2 bases. The CDR3: CASSFELAGAYNEQFF. The CDR3 coding sequence is TGTGCCAGCAGCTTCGAACTAGCGGGGGCCTACAATGAGCAGTTCTTC.

This clone was seen more than once but under ten times. The chain carries TRBV2 and TRBJ2-5; D is uncertain. Germline values: CDR1 SNHLY, CDR2 FYNNEI. Trimming stripped 5 bases from V and 5 bases from J, with 12 bases between. The CDR3 extends over 13 amino acids. The CDR3 is CASSIERLETQYF. DNA for the CDR3: TGTGCCAGCAGTATCGAACGGTTGGAGACCCAGTACTTC.

The chain combines TRBV7-3 with TRBJ1-1; 8 bases are shared with TRBD1. The CDR3 sequence is 15 residues long. From germline, CDR1 is SGHTA and CDR2 FQGTGA. Trimming took 4 bases from V and 1 from J; bases not matched to a gene: 5. The CDR3 loop reads CASSSGGAGNTEAFF. DNA for the CDR3: TGTGCCAGCAGCTCAGGGGGCGCGGGGAACACTGAAGCTTTCTTT.

V gene TRBV3-1 (or the pseudogene TRBV3-2) combines with J gene TRBJ2-3; TRBD1 aligns across 8 bases. Per the germline V gene, CDR1 is LGHDT and CDR2 is YNNKEL (reference sequence). The CDR3 is made up of 14 amino acids. Unmatched junction bases numbered 7, after V lost 3 bases and J lost 8 bases. The CDR3 sequence: CASSHSGQGGTQYF. CDR3 sequence (DNA): TGTGCCAGCAGCCATTCTGGACAGGGAGGTACGCAGTATTTT.

This sequence joins TRBV19 and TRBJ1-4; the D is unclear. The CDR3 is 14 amino acids. Germline V gives CDR1 LNHDA, CDR2 SQIVND (reference sequence). V dropped 3 bases and J dropped 2 bases, with 7 bases sitting between them. The CDR3 loop is CASSMRDTNEKLFF. The CDR3 region has the DNA TGTGCCAGTAGTATGAGGGATACTAATGAAAAACTGTTTTTT.

This chain connects TRBV6-5 to TRBJ1-5, with TRBD1 matching over 7 bases. Germline V lookup: CDR1 MNHEY, CDR2 SVGAGI. J was trimmed by 2 bases and V by 6 bases; bases with no gene match: 7. This CDR3 is 15 amino acids long. In nucleotides, the CDR3 is TGTGCCAGCAGGATGGGGACAGATGGCAATCAGCCCCAGCATTTT. This gives the protein CASRMGTDGNQPQHF.

This rearrangement joins TRBV30 to TRBJ1-2; D not certain. This CDR3 comprises 12 residues. V lost 3 bases and J lost 4, with 9 bases in between. The germline CDR1 and CDR2 sequences are GTSNPN and SVGIG (reference sequence). For the CDR3, the DNA is TGTGCCTGGAGCTCCCGTTTCTATGGCTACACCTTC. Translation gives CAWSSRFYGYTF.

This clone was counted a single time. V and J are TRBV15 and TRBJ2-1; 8 bases are a match to TRBD2. V lost 0 bases to trimming and J lost 4 bases; unmatched junction nucleotides: 8. The CDR3 runs to 17 residues. The germline gives CDR1 LNHNV, CDR2 YYDKDF (reference sequence). CDR3 coding DNA: TGTGCCACCAGCAGAGAAAGGCAGCGGGAGACTTACAATGAGCAGTTCTTC. It translates to CATSRERQRETYNEQFF.

The chain has TRBV4-3 and TRBJ2-1; 12 nucleotides align to TRBD2. The trim removed 3 bases at V and 6 bases at J, leaving 9 bases unmatched. The CDR3 has 17 amino acids. Germline assignment: CDR1 LGHNA and CDR2 YSLEER. This CDR3 is CASSQRLAGGPSNEQFF. The DNA of the CDR3 is TGCGCCAGCAGCCAGAGGCTAGCGGGGGGGCCGTCCAATGAGCAGTTCTTC.

This chain joins TRBV19 and TRBJ1-2, with 7 bases fitting TRBD1. Trimming removed 5 bases from V and 1 base from J; junction bases left unmatched: 7. CDR3 length: 15 residues. Germline V gene data show CDR1 as LNHDA and CDR2 as SQIVND (reference sequence). CDR3 in amino acids: CASSETGRLNYGYTF. CDR3 coding DNA: TGTGCCAGTAGTGAGACAGGGAGACTTAACTATGGCTACACCTTC.

V usage is TRBV11-2 and J usage is TRBJ1-4; TRBD1 aligns across 12 bases. CDR1 is SGHAT, CDR2 FQNNGV, per germline. There are 17 residues in the CDR3. V lost 4 bases and J lost 8; bases outside the gene matches: 11. The DNA of the CDR3 is TGTGCCAGCAGCTCTCCCGGGACAGGGGGCACGCGAGAAAAACTGTTTTTT. Protein sequence: CASSSPGTGGTREKLFF.